A selection of T cell receptor beta chains follows, all from one sample in a study of blood T cells in healthy people across ages. TCRdb called the 5' RACE reads again in MiXCR, with one record for every CDR3 protein. Among around 800,000 distinct CDR3 sequences, roughly 25% were seen once, and the ten largest hold 3%. The same data also contributed to another study, on T cells of mothers and their children.

Sequenced: blood. These receptors came from a boy aged 10-17 years in good health. CDR3s include the opening cysteine and the closing phenylalanine or tryptophan. The order of the fields is V gene, CDR3 length, clone size, D gene, J gene, CDR3 DNA, CDR3 protein. The D gene is left open where the match is weak. Clone size appears in some rows only: once, few, many, or a class for an expanded clone.

TRBV7-9	13	few	-	TRBJ1-5	TGTGCCAGCAGCACCGACAGGAATCAGCCCCAGCATTTT	CASSTDRNQPQHF
TRBV5-1	15	-	-	TRBJ2-3	TGCGCCAGCAGCTTGGATGGGGGTGGACCAGATACGCAGTATTTT	CASSLDGGGPDTQYF
TRBV4-1	16	-	TRBD1	TRBJ2-5	TGCGCCAGCAGCCAAGGACAGGGCAGATTCCAAGAGACCCAGTACTTC	CASSQGQGRFQETQYF
TRBV6-6	15	-	-	TRBJ2-1	TGTGCCAGCAGTTACGGGTACAGGGAGGACAATGAGCAGTTCTTC	CASSYGYREDNEQFF
TRBV27	15	few	TRBD2	TRBJ2-5	TGTGCCAGCAGTTTGGGCGGGGGGCGGACGGAGACCCAGTACTTC	CASSLGGGRTETQYF
TRBV6-1	16	-	-	TRBJ1-2	TGTGCCAGCAGTGCCGGGATTTATGCGGACCTGGTCGGCTACACCTTC	CASSAGIYADLVGYTF
TRBV12-3/TRBV12-4	14	-	-	TRBJ1-3	TGTGCCAGCAGGCCTCAAGGGGCTGGAAACACCATATATTTT	CASRPQGAGNTIYF
TRBV20-1	17	-	TRBD1	TRBJ1-1	TGCAGTGCTCCAGACTTCCGGGACAGGGGAGGACGCGATGAAGCTTTCTTT	CSAPDFRDRGGRDEAFF
TRBV20-1	13	-	-	TRBJ2-7	TGCAGTGCCCAGGGGCTCTCAGGCTACGAGCAGTACTTC	CSAQGLSGYEQYF
TRBV29-1	14	-	TRBD1	TRBJ2-5	TGCAGCGCTGAGGTGGGGACAGGACCGGAGACCCAGTACTTC	CSAEVGTGPETQYF
TRBV7-9	12	-	TRBD1	TRBJ1-4	TGTGCCAGCAGCTTTCCAGGGGGAAAACTGTTTTTT	CASSFPGGKLFF
TRBV10-3	14	few	TRBD2	TRBJ2-3	TGTGCCGCCGGACTAGCGGGGGGGACAGATACGCAGTATTTT	CAAGLAGGTDTQYF
TRBV5-1	14	few	-	TRBJ2-5	TGCGCCAGCAGCTTGGACCGTGTAGGGGCGACCCAGTACTTC	CASSLDRVGATQYF
TRBV27	15	-	TRBD2	TRBJ2-1	TGTGCCAGCAGTGAACTAGCGGGGGGTGGGGATGAGCAGTTCTTC	CASSELAGGGDEQFF
TRBV10-3	16	-	TRBD1	TRBJ2-7	TGTGCCATCAGTGAGCTCCAGGGGGAAGCGGCCTACGAGCAGTACTTC	CAISELQGEAAYEQYF
TRBV7-6	16	few	-	TRBJ2-3	TGTGCCAGCAGCTTAAATGGCGGACGCCACACAGATACGCAGTATTTT	CASSLNGGRHTDTQYF
TRBV10-3	16	few	TRBD2	TRBJ2-5	TGTGCCATCAGTGAGTCGACGGGACTAGCGGTCGAGACCCAGTACTTC	CAISESTGLAVETQYF
TRBV27	12	-	-	TRBJ2-1	TGTGCCAGCAGTCGGACTGCCAATGAGCAGTTCTTC	CASSRTANEQFF
TRBV18	15	-	-	TRBJ1-3	TGTGCCAGCTCACCTTTAGGGGACTCTGGAAACACCATATATTTT	CASSPLGDSGNTIYF
TRBV7-3	14	-	TRBD2	TRBJ2-1	TGTGCCAGCAGCTTAACGGCTAGCGGGAATGAGCAGTTCTTC	CASSLTASGNEQFF
TRBV28	14	-	-	TRBJ1-2	TGTGCCAGCAGTCAAGACACCGTCCGCTATGGCTACACCTTC	CASSQDTVRYGYTF
TRBV28	16	-	TRBD1	TRBJ1-2	TGTGCCAGCAGTTTGGGACAGGGGAGGTTGGGCTATGGCTACACCTTC	CASSLGQGRLGYGYTF
TRBV9	16	many	TRBD2	TRBJ2-5	TGTGCCAGCAGCGTAGACCCTAGCGGGGTAGGGGAGACCCAGTACTTC	CASSVDPSGVGETQYF
TRBV20-1	15	-	TRBD2	TRBJ2-1	TGCAGTGCTCCGGAGGGGACTAGCGGGAGAAATGAGCAGTTCTTC	CSAPEGTSGRNEQFF
TRBV10-3	15	few	TRBD1	TRBJ2-6	TGTGCCATCAGTTCAACAGGGGCTGGGGCCAACGTCCTGACTTTC	CAISSTGAGANVLTF
TRBV20-1	12	-	-	TRBJ2-1	TGCAGTCTGGCCTTAAGGGACAATGAGCAGTTCTTC	CSLALRDNEQFF
TRBV29-1	12	few	-	TRBJ1-1	TGCAGCGTCCCCGCCGGAGTGACTGAAGCTTTCTTT	CSVPAGVTEAFF
TRBV5-1	15	-	-	TRBJ2-5	TGCGCCAGCAGCATTACGGACCGCGGCCAAGAGACCCAGTACTTC	CASSITDRGQETQYF
TRBV25-1	14	few	-	TRBJ2-5	TGTGCCAGCAGTGAATTAGGCCTTGGAGAGACCCAGTACTTC	CASSELGLGETQYF
TRBV15	14	many	-	TRBJ2-7	TGTGCCACCAGCAGAGATGGGGCCGGCGGGGAGCAGTACTTC	CATSRDGAGGEQYF
TRBV4-2	16	-	-	TRBJ2-7	TGTGCCAGCAGCCAAGAAGTCGGGTTTTTCACCTACGAGCAGTACTTC	CASSQEVGFFTYEQYF
TRBV12-3/TRBV12-4	15	-	TRBD1	TRBJ2-5	TGTGCCAGCAGTTACAGTGACAGGGGCCAAGAGACCCAGTACTTC	CASSYSDRGQETQYF
TRBV6-6	13	few	TRBD1	TRBJ2-5	TGTGCCAGCAGTATCGGGACAGTAAGAGAGCAGTACTTC	CASSIGTVREQYF
TRBV7-2	14	few	-	TRBJ2-7	TGTGCCAGCAGCTTAGTCCGGACAACCTACGAGCAGTACTTC	CASSLVRTTYEQYF
TRBV6-7	15	few	TRBD2	TRBJ2-1	TGTGCCAGCAGTTACGCAGCGGGGGTTGTGGCTGAGCTGTTCTTC	CASSYAAGVVAELFF
TRBV10-3	15	-	-	TRBJ2-7	TGTGCCATCAGTTACGCCGGTAACAGCTCCTACGAGCAGTACTTC	CAISYAGNSSYEQYF
TRBV5-1	14	-	-	TRBJ1-2	TGCGCCAGCAGCAAGATTGGCAGGGGCCATGGCTACACCTTC	CASSKIGRGHGYTF
TRBV7-2	17	few	TRBD1	TRBJ1-6	TGTGCCAGCAGCTCCCAATTGTCGGGACAGGCGTATTCACCCCTCCACTTT	CASSSQLSGQAYSPLHF
TRBV2	13	-	-	TRBJ1-4	TGTGCCAGCAACTTTGCAACTAATGAAAAACTGTTTTTT	CASNFATNEKLFF
TRBV10-2	12	-	-	TRBJ1-2	TGCGCCATCAAACGGGGAAACTATGGCTACACCTTC	CAIKRGNYGYTF
TRBV7-2	14	few	-	TRBJ2-5	TGTGCCAGCAGCTTAGGACAGATATGGGAGACCCAGTACTTC	CASSLGQIWETQYF
TRBV5-1	13	-	-	TRBJ2-5	TGCGCCAGCAGCTCTGAAGACCGCGAGACCCAGTACTTC	CASSSEDRETQYF
TRBV7-9	17	-	-	TRBJ1-5	TGTGCCAGCAGCTTGGTTGCGGGACCCAGCAGCAATCAGCCCCAGCATTTT	CASSLVAGPSSNQPQHF
TRBV3-1	12	-	TRBD1	TRBJ2-4	TGTGCCAGCAGCCGGGACAGGGGGTTTCAGTACTTC	CASSRDRGFQYF
TRBV6-5	17	-	-	TRBJ1-3	TGTGCCAGCAGTTACGGTGGGGGGTTCGACTCTGGAAACACCATATATTTT	CASSYGGGFDSGNTIYF
TRBV10-3	13	-	-	TRBJ2-5	TGTGCCATCAGTGATATGGTTCAAGAGACCCAGTACTTC	CAISDMVQETQYF
TRBV13	14	-	TRBD1	TRBJ2-1	TGTGCCAGCAGCCGGGACAGGGGATCTGGTGAGCAGTTCTTC	CASSRDRGSGEQFF
TRBV14	15	-	-	TRBJ2-5	TGTGCCAGCAGCCAAAGTACTAAGGGGTCGATCGGCCAGTACTTC	CASSQSTKGSIGQYF
TRBV5-1	16	-	TRBD1	TRBJ2-3	TGCGCCAGCAGCTTGACGGGACAGGGGCTTCCGGATACGCAGTATTTT	CASSLTGQGLPDTQYF
TRBV20-1	14	-	-	TRBJ2-4	TGCAGTGCCAGACCGGCAGGGTCGAAAAACATTCAGTACTTC	CSARPAGSKNIQYF
TRBV12-5	12	-	-	TRBJ2-4	TGTGCTAGTGGTTCCCCTGGTAACATTCAGTACTTC	CASGSPGNIQYF
TRBV19	15	few	-	TRBJ1-5	TGTGCCAGTAGTATCATGGAGGGGCCGGGTCAGCCCCAGCATTTT	CASSIMEGPGQPQHF
TRBV6-7	14	few	-	TRBJ2-1	TGTGCCAGCAGTTACTCCAGGGGTTTGAATGAGCAGTTCTTC	CASSYSRGLNEQFF
TRBV6-5	16	-	-	TRBJ1-3	TGTGCCAGCAGTTACTCGCGGGGACACTCTGGAAACACCATATATTTT	CASSYSRGHSGNTIYF
TRBV5-1	15	-	-	TRBJ2-7	TGCGCCAGCAGCGGAATTGGGACACGCTCCTACGAGCAGTACTTC	CASSGIGTRSYEQYF